This TCR beta chain was captured by sequencing in a study of regulatory T cells in long-lasting Graves disease. The sample's time point: newly diagnosed GD, antithyroid drugs for less than 3 months. There was RNA extracted from PBMCs, and the TCR library was made from it. Staff drew around 8.5 milliliters of peripheral blood into EDTA tubes. This clonotype was counted many times. V lost 4 bases, J lost 4 bases, and 7 bases stayed unmatched. The CDR3 spans 15 residues. Germline V gene sequence: CDR1 MDHEN, CDR2 SYDVKM. Investigators prepared the TCR beta libraries by applying iRepertoire HTBI primers and Arm-PCR of CDR3 regions. A single record per CDR3 protein comes from TCRdb applying MiXCR to the multiplex PCR reads. The table has approximately 540,000 distinct CDR3 sequences, 12% seen once; the top ten hold 7.5% to 9%. These data were also reused for a study on T cells in Graves' hyperthyroidism and ophthalmopathy.

The TCR was taken from a young woman with Graves disease. V and J are TRBV28 and TRBJ2-5, with TRBD2 identical over 9 bases. The sequencing here drew on peripheral blood mononuclear cells (PBMCs), taken at new diagnosis, from a patient treated with antithyroid drugs. The CDR3: CASSSIAGVRETQYF. The DNA of the CDR3 is TGTGCCAGCAGTTCAATAGCGGGAGTCAGAGAGACCCAGTACTTC.